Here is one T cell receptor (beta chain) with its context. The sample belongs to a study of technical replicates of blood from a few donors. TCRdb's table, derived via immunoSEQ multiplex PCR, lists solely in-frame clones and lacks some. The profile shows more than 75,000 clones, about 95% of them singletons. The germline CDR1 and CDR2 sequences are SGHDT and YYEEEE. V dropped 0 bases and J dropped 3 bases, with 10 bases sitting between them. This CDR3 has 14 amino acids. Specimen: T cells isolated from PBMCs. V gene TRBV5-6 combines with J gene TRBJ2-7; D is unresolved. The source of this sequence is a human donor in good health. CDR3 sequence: CASSLGDSGYEQYF. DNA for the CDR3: TGTGCCAGCAGCTTGGGCGACTCGGGCTACGAGCAGTACTTC.